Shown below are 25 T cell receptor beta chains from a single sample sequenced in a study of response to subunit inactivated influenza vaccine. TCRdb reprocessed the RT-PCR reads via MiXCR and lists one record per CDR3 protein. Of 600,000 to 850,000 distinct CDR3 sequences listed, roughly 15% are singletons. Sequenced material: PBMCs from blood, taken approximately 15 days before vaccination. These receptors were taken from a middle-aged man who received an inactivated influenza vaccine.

For the CDR3, the DNA is TGTGCCAGCAGCACCCCAGGGTACGCTGAAGCTTTCTTT. It encodes CASSTPGYAEAFF. The gene calls are TRBV11-1 and TRBJ1-1; perhaps TRBD1 as D (5 bases). This CDR3 contains 13 residues. V was clipped by 5 bases and J by 6 bases, with 13 bases between them. Germline V gene lookup returns CDR1 SGHAT and CDR2 FQDESV (reference sequence).

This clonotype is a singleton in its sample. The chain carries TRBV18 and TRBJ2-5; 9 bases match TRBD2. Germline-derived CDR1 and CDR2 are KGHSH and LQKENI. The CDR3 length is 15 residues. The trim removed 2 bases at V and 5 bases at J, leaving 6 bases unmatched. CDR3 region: CASSPNIAGVETQYF. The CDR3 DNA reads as TGTGCCAGCTCACCAAACATAGCGGGAGTGGAGACCCAGTACTTC.

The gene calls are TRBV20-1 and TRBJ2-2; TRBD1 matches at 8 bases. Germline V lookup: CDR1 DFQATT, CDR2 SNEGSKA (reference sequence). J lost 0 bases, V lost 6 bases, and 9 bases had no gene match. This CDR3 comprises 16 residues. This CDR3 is CSAQPGTGPNTGELFF. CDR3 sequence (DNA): TGCAGTGCCCAACCTGGGACAGGTCCGAACACCGGGGAGCTGTTTTTT.

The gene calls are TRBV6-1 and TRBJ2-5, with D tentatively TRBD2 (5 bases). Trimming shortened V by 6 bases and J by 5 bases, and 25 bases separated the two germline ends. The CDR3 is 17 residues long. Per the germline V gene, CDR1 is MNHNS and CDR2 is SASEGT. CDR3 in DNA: TGTGCCAGCAGGACCCAAACTGCGTCGGAGGCCGGGGAGACCCAGTACTTC. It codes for CASRTQTASEAGETQYF.

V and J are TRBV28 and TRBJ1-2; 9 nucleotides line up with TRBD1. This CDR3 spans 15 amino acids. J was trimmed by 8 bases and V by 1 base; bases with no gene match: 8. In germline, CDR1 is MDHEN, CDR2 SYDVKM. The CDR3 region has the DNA TGTGCCAGCAGTTTATCAGACAGGGGGTATGGAGGCTACACCTTC. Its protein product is CASSLSDRGYGGYTF.

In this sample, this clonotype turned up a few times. CDR3 bases: TGTGCCAGCAGCTGGACCTCAGGGTCCCGTTTTACCGGGGAGCTGTTTTTT. Amino acid sequence: CASSWTSGSRFTGELFF. The genes are TRBV5-4 and TRBJ2-2, with TRBD1 as a possible D gene (5 bases). The germline V and J ends were trimmed by 3 bases and 5 bases, with 20 bases remaining between them. The germline V gene has CDR1 SGHNT and CDR2 YYREEE (reference sequence). The CDR3 covers 17 residues.

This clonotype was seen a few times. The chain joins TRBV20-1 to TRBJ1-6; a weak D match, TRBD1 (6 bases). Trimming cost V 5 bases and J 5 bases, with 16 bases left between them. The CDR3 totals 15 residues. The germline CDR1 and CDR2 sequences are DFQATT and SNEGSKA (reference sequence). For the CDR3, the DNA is TGCAGTGCTGGGATACAGGGACCAGATAATTCACCCCTCCACTTT. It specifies CSAGIQGPDNSPLHF.

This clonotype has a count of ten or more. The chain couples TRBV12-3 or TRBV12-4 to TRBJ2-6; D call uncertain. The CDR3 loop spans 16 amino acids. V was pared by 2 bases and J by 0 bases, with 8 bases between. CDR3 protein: CASSLSQVSGANVLTF. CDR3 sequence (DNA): TGTGCCAGCAGTTTAAGCCAGGTCTCTGGGGCCAACGTCCTGACTTTC.

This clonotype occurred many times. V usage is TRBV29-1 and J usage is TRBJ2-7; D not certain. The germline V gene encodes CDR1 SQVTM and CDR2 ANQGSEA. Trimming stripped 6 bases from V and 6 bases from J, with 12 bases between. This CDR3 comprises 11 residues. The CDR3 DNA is TGCAGCGTGATACTGACGGCCGAGCAGTACTTC. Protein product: CSVILTAEQYF.

CDR3 in amino acids: CASSQAGTSGTYEQYF. The DNA for the CDR3 is TGTGCCAGCAGCCAGGCCGGGACTAGCGGAACCTACGAGCAGTACTTC. The rearrangement joins TRBV5-4 to TRBJ2-7; 11 positions match TRBD2. Trimming cost V 4 bases and J 2 bases; bases outside gene matches: 8. The germline gives CDR1 SGHNT, CDR2 YYREEE (reference sequence). There are 16 residues in the CDR3.

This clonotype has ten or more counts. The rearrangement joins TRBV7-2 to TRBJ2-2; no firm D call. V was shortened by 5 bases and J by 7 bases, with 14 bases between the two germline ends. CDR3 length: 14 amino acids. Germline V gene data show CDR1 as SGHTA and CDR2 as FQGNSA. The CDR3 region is CASSPLTILGELFF. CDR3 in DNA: TGTGCCAGCAGCCCCCTTACAATTCTCGGGGAGCTGTTTTTT.

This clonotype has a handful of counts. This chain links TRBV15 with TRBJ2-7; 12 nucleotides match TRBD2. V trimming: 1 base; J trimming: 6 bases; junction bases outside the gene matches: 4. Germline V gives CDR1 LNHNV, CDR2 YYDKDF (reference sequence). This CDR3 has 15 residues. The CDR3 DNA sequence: TGTGCCACCAGCAGAGTCCTAGCGGGAGGGGGCGAGCAGTACTTC. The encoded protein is CATSRVLAGGGEQYF.

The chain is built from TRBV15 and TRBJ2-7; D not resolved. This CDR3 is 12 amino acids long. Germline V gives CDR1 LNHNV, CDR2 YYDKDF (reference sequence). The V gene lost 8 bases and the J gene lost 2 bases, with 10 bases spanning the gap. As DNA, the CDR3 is TGTGCCACCCGAGGTTTAGCCTACGAGCAGTACTTC. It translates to CATRGLAYEQYF.

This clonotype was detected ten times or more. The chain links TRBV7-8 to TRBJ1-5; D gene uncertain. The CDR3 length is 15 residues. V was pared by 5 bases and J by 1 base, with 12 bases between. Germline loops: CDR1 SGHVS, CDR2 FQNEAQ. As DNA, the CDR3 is TGTGCCAGCAGCAGTAGTCACGGGAGCAATCAGCCCCAGCATTTT. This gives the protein CASSSSHGSNQPQHF.

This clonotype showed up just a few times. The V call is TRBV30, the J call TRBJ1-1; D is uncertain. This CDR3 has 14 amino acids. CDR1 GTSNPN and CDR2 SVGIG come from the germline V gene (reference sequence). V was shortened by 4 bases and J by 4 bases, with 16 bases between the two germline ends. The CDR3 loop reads CAWKFPGVGTEAFF. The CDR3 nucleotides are TGTGCCTGGAAGTTCCCTGGGGTGGGCACTGAAGCTTTCTTT.

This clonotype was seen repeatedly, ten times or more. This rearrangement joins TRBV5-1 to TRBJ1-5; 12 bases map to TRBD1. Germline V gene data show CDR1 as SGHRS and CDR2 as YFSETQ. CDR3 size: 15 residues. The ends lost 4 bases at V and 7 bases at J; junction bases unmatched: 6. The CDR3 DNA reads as TGCGCCAGCAGCGCGGGGACAGGGGGCGGACAGCCCCAGCATTTT. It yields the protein CASSAGTGGGQPQHF.

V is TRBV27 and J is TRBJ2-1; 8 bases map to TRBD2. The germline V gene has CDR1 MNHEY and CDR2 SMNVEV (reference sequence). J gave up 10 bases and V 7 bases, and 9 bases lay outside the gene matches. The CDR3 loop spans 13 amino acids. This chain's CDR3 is CASKLAAAGEQFF. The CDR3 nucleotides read TGTGCCAGCAAACTAGCGGCGGCGGGGGAGCAGTTCTTC.

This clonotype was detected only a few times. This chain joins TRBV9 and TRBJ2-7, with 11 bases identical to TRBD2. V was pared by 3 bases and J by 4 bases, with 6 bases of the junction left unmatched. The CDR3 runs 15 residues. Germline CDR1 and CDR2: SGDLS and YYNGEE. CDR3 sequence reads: CASSEGTSGYYEQYF. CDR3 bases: TGTGCCAGCAGCGAGGGGACTAGCGGATATTACGAGCAGTACTTC.

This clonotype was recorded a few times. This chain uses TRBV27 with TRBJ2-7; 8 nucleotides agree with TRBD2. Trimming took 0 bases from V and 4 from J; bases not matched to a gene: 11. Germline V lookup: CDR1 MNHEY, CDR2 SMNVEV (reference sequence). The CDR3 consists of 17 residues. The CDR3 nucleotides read TGTGCCAGCAGTTTATCCCTCCCGGGAGGGGGTGGGTACGAGCAGTACTTC. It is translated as CASSLSLPGGGGYEQYF.

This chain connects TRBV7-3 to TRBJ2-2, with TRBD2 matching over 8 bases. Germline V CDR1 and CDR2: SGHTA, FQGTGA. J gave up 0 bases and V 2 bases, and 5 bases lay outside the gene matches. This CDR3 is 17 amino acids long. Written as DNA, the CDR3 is TGTGCCAGCAGCTTACGCGCGGGAGGAGCGAACACCGGGGAGCTGTTTTTT. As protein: CASSLRAGGANTGELFF.

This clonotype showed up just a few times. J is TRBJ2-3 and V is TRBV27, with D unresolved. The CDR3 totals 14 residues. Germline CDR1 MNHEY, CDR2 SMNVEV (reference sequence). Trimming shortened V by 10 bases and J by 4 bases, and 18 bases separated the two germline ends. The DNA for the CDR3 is TGTGCCACTGCTTGGATGGCCGGCCCAGATACGCAGTATTTT. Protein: CATAWMAGPDTQYF.

The CDR3 DNA sequence: TGTGCCAGCAGCACAGACAGGGTGAGGTACAATGAGCAGTTCTTC. It is translated as CASSTDRVRYNEQFF. The chain combines TRBV7-2 with TRBJ2-1; TRBD1 aligns across 7 bases. This CDR3 comprises 15 residues. The germline V gene has CDR1 SGHTA and CDR2 FQGNSA. V was clipped by 5 bases and J by 4 bases; unmatched bases: 8.

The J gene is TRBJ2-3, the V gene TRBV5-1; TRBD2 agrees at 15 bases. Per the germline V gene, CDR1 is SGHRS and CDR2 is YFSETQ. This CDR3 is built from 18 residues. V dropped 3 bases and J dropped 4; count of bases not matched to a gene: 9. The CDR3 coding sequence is TGCGCCAGCAGCTGGGGACCGGGACTAGCGGGGGGACCAGATACGCAGTATTTT. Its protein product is CASSWGPGLAGGPDTQYF. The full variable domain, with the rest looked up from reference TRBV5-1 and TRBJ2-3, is KAGVTQTPRYLIKTRGQQVTLSCSPISGHRSVSWYQQTPGQGLQFLFEYFSETQRNKGNFPGRFSGRQFSNSRSEMNVSTLELGDSALYLCASSWGPGLAGGPDTQYFGPGTRLTVL.

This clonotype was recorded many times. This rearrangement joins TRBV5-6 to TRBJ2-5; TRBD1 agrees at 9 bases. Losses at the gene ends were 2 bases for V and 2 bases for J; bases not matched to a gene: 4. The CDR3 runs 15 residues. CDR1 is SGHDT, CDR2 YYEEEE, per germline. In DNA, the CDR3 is TGTGCCAGCAGCTTAGTCGGGACAGGGCAAGAGACCCAGTACTTC. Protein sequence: CASSLVGTGQETQYF.

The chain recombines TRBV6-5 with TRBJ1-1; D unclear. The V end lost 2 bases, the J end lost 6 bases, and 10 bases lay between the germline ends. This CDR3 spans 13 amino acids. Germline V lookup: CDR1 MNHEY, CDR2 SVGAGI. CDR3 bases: TGTGCCAGCAGTTACCTGGGTATGGCTGAAGCTTTCTTT. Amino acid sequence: CASSYLGMAEAFF.